The next 18 T cell receptor beta chains were all read from a single sample in a study of blood T cell repertoires in COVID-19 (dated by TCRdb to between 2020 and 2021). Libraries were prepared through the immunoSEQ multiplex PCR assay. TCRdb re-hosts the immuneACCESS table, in-frame sequences only. Its copies lack some clones; in the studies checked, an unresolved V gene accounts for under half of them, and the cause for the rest is not known. The sample table records 150,000 to 170,000 clones; about 86% of these occur just once. Of the sample, more than 5.5% falls within the top ten clones. Sequenced material: PBMCs or T cells enriched from blood (not recorded which). The receptors were sampled from a man in his forties or fifties who had recovered from COVID-19.

This clone occurred once. This rearrangement joins TRBV2 to TRBJ1-2; D is uncertain. Germline-derived CDR1 and CDR2 are SNHLY and FYNNEI. Between the trimmed V and J ends, which lost 0 bases and 5 bases, there was a span of 13 bases. The CDR3 sequence is 15 residues long. Written as DNA, the CDR3 is TGTGCCAGCAGTGAAGCGCTTCGAGGGATTTATGGCTACACCTTC. It encodes CASSEALRGIYGYTF.

This clone was observed a few times. The V gene is TRBV14, the J gene TRBJ1-2; D gene unclear. The germline V gene encodes CDR1 SGHDN and CDR2 FVKESK. CDR3 length: 14 amino acids. The germline V and J ends were trimmed by 1 base and 6 bases, with 12 bases remaining between them. The CDR3: CASSQARSAHGYTF. The CDR3 region has the DNA TGTGCCAGCAGCCAAGCGCGCTCCGCACATGGCTACACCTTC.

The chain couples TRBV12-3 or TRBV12-4 to TRBJ1-1; 7 bases align to TRBD1. Germline trimming cut 0 bases from V and 11 bases from J; bases unmatched to any gene: 6. There are 13 residues in the CDR3. The DNA for the CDR3 is TGTGCCAGCAGTTTAGCGCCGGACAGGATCGCTTTCTTT. This sequence encodes CASSLAPDRIAFF.

CDR3 coding DNA: TGCGCCAGCAGCCAAGGGGGGCTTAGCACCTTC. Translated, it gives CASSQGGLSTF. This sequence joins TRBV4-1 and TRBJ1-2, with TRBD1 as a possible D gene (6 bases). The V end lost 1 base, the J end lost 13 bases, and 10 bases lay between the germline ends. This CDR3 has 11 amino acids. CDR1 and CDR2 from the germline V gene are MGHRA and YSYEKL.

The gene calls are TRBV9 and TRBJ1-6; D is unresolved. The CDR3 spans 16 residues. Germline V gene data show CDR1 as SGDLS and CDR2 as YYNGEE. V was pared by 4 bases and J by 0 bases, with 11 bases between. The CDR3 sequence is CASSPHVSSYNSPLHF. CDR3 DNA sequence: TGTGCCAGCAGCCCCCACGTGAGCTCCTATAATTCACCCCTCCACTTT. The variable domain in full, completed from reference TRBV9 and TRBJ1-6, reads DSGVTQTPKHLITATGQRVTLRCSPRSGDLSVYWYQQSLDQGLQFLIQYYNGEERAKGNILERFSAQQFPDLHSELNLSSLELGDSALYFCASSPHVSSYNSPLHFGNGTRLTVT.

The gene calls are TRBV20-1 and TRBJ2-5, with D perhaps TRBD1 (6 bases). The germline V and J ends were trimmed by 6 bases and 5 bases, with 10 bases remaining between them. From germline, CDR1 is DFQATT and CDR2 SNEGSKA (reference sequence). This CDR3 has 11 residues. CDR3 sequence: CSARGLETQYF. In DNA, the CDR3 is TGCAGTGCGAGGGGGTTGGAGACCCAGTACTTC.

The chain has TRBV7-8 and TRBJ2-2, with TRBD2 matching 10 bases. The V segment lost 8 bases and the J segment 5 bases; nucleotides outside the gene matches: 8. Germline CDR1 reads SGHVS; CDR2 reads FQNEAQ. The CDR3 spans 15 residues. The CDR3 loop is CASGERGGRTGELFF. Written as DNA, the CDR3 is TGTGCCAGCGGAGAGCGGGGGGGCAGAACCGGGGAGCTGTTTTTT.

There are a few counts of this clone. The rearrangement links TRBV18 to TRBJ1-4; 8 nucleotides match TRBD1. The germline CDR1 and CDR2 sequences are KGHSH and LQKENI. V lost 6 bases and J lost 4; bases outside the gene matches: 7. CDR3 length equals 15 residues. CDR3 residues: CASSTPGQDNEKLFF. CDR3 bases: TGTGCCAGCTCTACCCCGGGACAGGATAATGAAAAACTGTTTTTT.

This clone was recorded only once. This chain connects TRBV7-2 to TRBJ1-5; 7 bases align to TRBD1. The germline CDR1 and CDR2 sequences are SGHTA and FQGNSA. V was pared by 5 bases and J by 5 bases, with 6 bases of the junction left unmatched. This CDR3 region has 14 residues. The CDR3 region has the DNA TGTGCCAGCAGCCCGAGGGGGCGCGATCAGCCCCAGCATTTT. It specifies CASSPRGRDQPQHF.

The table lists this clone with a few counts. The V and J genes are TRBV5-1 and TRBJ2-1; 11 bases match TRBD1. J lost 3 bases, V lost 5 bases, and 4 bases had no gene match. Germline assignment: CDR1 SGHRS and CDR2 YFSETQ. This CDR3 spans 15 amino acids. The CDR3 bases are TGCGCCAGCAGTTCGGGACAGGGGGTCTACAATGAGCAGTTCTTC. Encoded protein: CASSSGQGVYNEQFF. Drawing the rest from reference TRBV5-1 and TRBJ2-1, the complete variable domain is KAGVTQTPRYLIKTRGQQVTLSCSPISGHRSVSWYQQTPGQGLQFLFEYFSETQRNKGNFPGRFSGRQFSNSRSEMNVSTLELGDSALYLCASSSGQGVYNEQFFGPGTRLTVL.

This clone was detected once. The gene calls are TRBV2 and TRBJ1-6; D remains unclear. Germline CDR1 SNHLY, CDR2 FYNNEI. Trimming cost V 3 bases and J 8 bases, with 17 bases left between them. The CDR3 is made up of 16 amino acids. CDR3 sequence (DNA): TGTGCCAGCAGTGATCGGCAGCGAGGTGAGGATTCACCCCTCCACTTT. Its translation is CASSDRQRGEDSPLHF.

This clone was observed a single time. V gene TRBV10-2 combines with J gene TRBJ2-1, with TRBD2 identical over 12 bases. J gave up 9 bases and V 5 bases, and 8 bases lay outside the gene matches. The CDR3 sequence is 15 residues long. Per the germline V gene, CDR1 is WSHSY and CDR2 is SAAADI. Written as DNA, the CDR3 is TGCGCCAGCAGTACCACTAGCGGGGGGCTGGGTGAGCAGTTCTTC. Protein sequence: CASSTTSGGLGEQFF.

The J gene is TRBJ1-2, the V gene TRBV11-3; no definite D call. CDR3 length: 12 amino acids. Germline CDR1 and CDR2: SGHNT and YENEEA. V was cut by 5 bases and J by 8 bases, with 12 bases left in between. In DNA, the CDR3 is TGTGCCAGCAGCAAAGACACGGTCGGCTACACCTTC. Residues: CASSKDTVGYTF.

The chain couples TRBV12-3 or TRBV12-4 to TRBJ1-2, with unresolved D. The V and J ends lost 3 bases and 2 bases respectively, with 7 bases between them. The CDR3 is 13 amino acids. The CDR3 loop is CASSFGQNYGYTF. The DNA of the CDR3 is TGTGCCAGCAGTTTTGGGCAGAACTATGGCTACACCTTC.

CDR3: CASSPGHYNEQFF. The CDR3 bases are TGCGCCAGCAGCCCCGGACACTACAATGAGCAGTTCTTC. The V call is TRBV5-1, the J call TRBJ2-1, with a possible D match to TRBD1 (5 bases). Deletions cut 4 bases from V and 3 bases from J, with 8 bases between. Germline V gene lookup returns CDR1 SGHRS and CDR2 YFSETQ. CDR3 length: 13 amino acids.

CDR3 coding DNA: TGCGCCAGCAGCGACCCTAGCGGGGACATCACAGATACGCAGTATTTT. Protein sequence: CASSDPSGDITDTQYF. The chain combines TRBV5-1 with TRBJ2-3; 9 positions match TRBD2. V was pared by 4 bases and J by 2 bases, with 8 bases of the junction left unmatched. CDR1 and CDR2 (germline): SGHRS, YFSETQ. The CDR3 sequence is 16 residues long.

The chain uses TRBV12-3 or TRBV12-4 and TRBJ1-2; D call uncertain. V lost 4 bases and J lost 5, with 8 bases in between. The CDR3 length is 12 residues. In nucleotides, the CDR3 is TGTGCCAGCAGTTCGCGGGGTTATGGCTACACCTTC. As protein: CASSSRGYGYTF.

J is TRBJ2-1 and V is TRBV10-3; possible D gene TRBD1, 6 bases. CDR1 is ENHRY and CDR2 is SYGVKD in the germline V gene. This CDR3 has 14 amino acids. V was clipped by 6 bases and J by 2 bases, with 11 bases between them. CDR3 loop: CAIRDSVPYNEQFF. The CDR3 nucleotides are TGTGCCATCAGGGACAGTGTCCCCTACAATGAGCAGTTCTTC.